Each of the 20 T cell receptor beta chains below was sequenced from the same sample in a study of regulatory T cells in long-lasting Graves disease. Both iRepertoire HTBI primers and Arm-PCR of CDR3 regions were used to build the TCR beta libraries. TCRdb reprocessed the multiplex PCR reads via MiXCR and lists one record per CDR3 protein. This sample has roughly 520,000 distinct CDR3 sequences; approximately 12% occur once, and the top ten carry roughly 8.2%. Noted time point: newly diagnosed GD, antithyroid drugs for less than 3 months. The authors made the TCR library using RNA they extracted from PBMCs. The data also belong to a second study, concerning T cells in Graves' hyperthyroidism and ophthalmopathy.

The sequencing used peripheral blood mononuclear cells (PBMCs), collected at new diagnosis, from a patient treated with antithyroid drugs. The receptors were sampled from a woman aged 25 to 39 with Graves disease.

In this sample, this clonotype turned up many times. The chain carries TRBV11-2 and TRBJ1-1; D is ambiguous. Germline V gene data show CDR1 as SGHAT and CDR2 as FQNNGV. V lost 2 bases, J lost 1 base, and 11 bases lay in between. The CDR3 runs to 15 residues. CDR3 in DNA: TGTGCCAGCAGCTTAAAATGGGCGGGGAACACTGAAGCTTTCTTT. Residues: CASSLKWAGNTEAFF.

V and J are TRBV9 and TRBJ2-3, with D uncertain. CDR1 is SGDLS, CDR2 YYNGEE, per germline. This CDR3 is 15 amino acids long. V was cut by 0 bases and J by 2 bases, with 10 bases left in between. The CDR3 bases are TGTGCCAGCAGCGTAGCCCCGGCTACCACAGATACGCAGTATTTT. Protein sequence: CASSVAPATTDTQYF.

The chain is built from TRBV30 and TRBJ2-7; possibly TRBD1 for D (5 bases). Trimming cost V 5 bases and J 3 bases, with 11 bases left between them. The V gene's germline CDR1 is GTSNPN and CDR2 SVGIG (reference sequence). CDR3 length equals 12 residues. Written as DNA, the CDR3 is TGTGCCTGGGGTGGACAAATCTACGAGCAGTACTTC. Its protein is CAWGGQIYEQYF.

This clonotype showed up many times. CDR3 sequence: CASSFSRVVSLGSDTQYF. As DNA, the CDR3 is TGTGCCAGCAGTTTTAGCCGGGTTGTGTCTTTGGGGTCAGATACGCAGTATTTT. V gene TRBV28 combines with J gene TRBJ2-3; D gene ambiguous. The CDR3 covers 18 residues. V lost 3 bases and J 4 bases, leaving 23 bases between the germline ends. The V gene's germline CDR1 is MDHEN and CDR2 SYDVKM.

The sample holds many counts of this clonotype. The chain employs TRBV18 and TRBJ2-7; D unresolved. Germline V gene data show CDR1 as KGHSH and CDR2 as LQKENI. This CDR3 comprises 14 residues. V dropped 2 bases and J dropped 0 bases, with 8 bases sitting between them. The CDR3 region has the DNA TGTGCCAGCTCACCAGTGAGTAGCTCCTACGAGCAGTACTTC. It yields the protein CASSPVSSSYEQYF. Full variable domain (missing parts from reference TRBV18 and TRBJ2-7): NAGVMQNPRHLVRRRGQEARLRCSPMKGHSHVYWYRQLPEEGLKFMVYLQKENIIDESGMPKERFSAEFPKEGPSILRIQQVVRGDSAAYFCASSPVSSSYEQYFGPGTRLTVT.

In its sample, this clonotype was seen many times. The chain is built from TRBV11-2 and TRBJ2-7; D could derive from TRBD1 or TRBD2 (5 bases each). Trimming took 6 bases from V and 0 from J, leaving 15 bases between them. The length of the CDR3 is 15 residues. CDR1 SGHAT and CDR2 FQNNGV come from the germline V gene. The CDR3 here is CASRVGSQGSYEQYF. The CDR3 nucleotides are TGTGCCAGCAGGGTAGGGAGTCAGGGCTCCTACGAGCAGTACTTC.

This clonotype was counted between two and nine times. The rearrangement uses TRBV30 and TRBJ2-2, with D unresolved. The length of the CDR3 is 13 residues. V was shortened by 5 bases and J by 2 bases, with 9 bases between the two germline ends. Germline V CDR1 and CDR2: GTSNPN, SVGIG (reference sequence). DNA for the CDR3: TGTGCCTGGGACATGTCTAACACCGGGGAGCTGTTTTTT. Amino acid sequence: CAWDMSNTGELFF.

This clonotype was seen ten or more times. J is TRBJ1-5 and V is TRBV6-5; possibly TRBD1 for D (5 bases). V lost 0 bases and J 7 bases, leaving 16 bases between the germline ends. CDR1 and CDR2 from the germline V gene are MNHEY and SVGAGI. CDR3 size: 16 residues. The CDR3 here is CASSYSTRGVNQPQHF. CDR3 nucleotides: TGTGCCAGCAGTTACTCCACTAGGGGTGTCAACCAGCCCCAGCATTTT.

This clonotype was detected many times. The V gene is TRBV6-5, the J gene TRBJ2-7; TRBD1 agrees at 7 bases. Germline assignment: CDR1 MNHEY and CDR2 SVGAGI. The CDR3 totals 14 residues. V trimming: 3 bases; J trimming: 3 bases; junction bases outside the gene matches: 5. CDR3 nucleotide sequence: TGTGCCAGCAGTTATTCGGACAGGTTCTACGAGCAGTACTTC. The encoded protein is CASSYSDRFYEQYF.

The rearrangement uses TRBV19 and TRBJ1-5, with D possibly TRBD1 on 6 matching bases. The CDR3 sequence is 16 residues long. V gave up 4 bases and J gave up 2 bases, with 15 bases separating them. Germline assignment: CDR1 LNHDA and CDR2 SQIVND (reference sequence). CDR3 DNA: TGTGCCAGTAGTACTCCACAGGGAGGAGGCAATCAGCCCCAGCATTTT. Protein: CASSTPQGGGNQPQHF.

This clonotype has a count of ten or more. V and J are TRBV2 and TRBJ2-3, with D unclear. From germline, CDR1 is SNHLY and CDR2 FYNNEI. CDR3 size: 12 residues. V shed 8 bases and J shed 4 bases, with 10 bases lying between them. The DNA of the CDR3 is TGTGCCAGCGGGAAGGAGTCAGATACGCAGTATTTT. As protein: CASGKESDTQYF.

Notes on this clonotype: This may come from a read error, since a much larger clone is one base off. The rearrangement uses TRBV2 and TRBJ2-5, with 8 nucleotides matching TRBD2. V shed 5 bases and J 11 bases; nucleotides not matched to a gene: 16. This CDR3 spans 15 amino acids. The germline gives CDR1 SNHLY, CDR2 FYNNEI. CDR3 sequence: CASSLIAGWDNEQYF. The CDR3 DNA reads TGTGCCAGCAGTCTAATAGCGGGATGGGACAATGAGCAGTACTTC.

Here the CDR3 reads CASSLEGGGEQYF. The CDR3 bases are TGTGCCAGCAGCTTAGAAGGCGGCGGAGAGCAGTACTTC. The V gene is TRBV13, the J gene TRBJ2-7, with D uncertain. This CDR3 contains 13 residues. Trimming removed 1 base at V and 7 bases at J, with 11 bases between. CDR1 and CDR2 (germline): PRHDT, FYEKMQ (reference sequence).

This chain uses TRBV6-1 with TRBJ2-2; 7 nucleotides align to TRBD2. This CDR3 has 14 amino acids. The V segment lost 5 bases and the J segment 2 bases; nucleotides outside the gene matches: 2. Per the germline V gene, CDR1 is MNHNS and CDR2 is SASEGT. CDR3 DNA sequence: TGTGCCAGCAGTCGACTAGCTAACACCGGGGAGCTGTTTTTT. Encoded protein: CASSRLANTGELFF.

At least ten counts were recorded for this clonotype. The CDR3 protein is CASSLGPGQGPLGYTF. CDR3 nucleotide sequence: TGTGCCAGCAGCTTAGGTCCGGGACAGGGCCCCCTCGGCTACACCTTC. The chain combines TRBV11-2 with TRBJ1-2, with TRBD1 matching over 9 bases. Germline V gene sequence: CDR1 SGHAT, CDR2 FQNNGV. This CDR3 has 16 amino acids. V was clipped by 1 base and J by 8 bases; unmatched bases: 11.

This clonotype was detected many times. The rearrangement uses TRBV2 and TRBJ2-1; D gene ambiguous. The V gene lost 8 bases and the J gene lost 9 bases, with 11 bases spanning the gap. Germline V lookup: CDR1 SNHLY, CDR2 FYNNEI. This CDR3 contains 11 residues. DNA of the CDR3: TGTGCCAGCGCAACCGGCAGTGAGCAGTTCTTC. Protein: CASATGSEQFF.

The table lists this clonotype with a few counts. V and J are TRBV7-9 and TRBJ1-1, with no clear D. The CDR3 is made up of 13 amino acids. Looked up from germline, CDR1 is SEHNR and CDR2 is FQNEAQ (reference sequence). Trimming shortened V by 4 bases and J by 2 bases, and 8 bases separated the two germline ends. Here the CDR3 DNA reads TGTGCCAGCAGCTCTGCCAAAAACACTGAAGCTTTCTTT. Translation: CASSSAKNTEAFF.

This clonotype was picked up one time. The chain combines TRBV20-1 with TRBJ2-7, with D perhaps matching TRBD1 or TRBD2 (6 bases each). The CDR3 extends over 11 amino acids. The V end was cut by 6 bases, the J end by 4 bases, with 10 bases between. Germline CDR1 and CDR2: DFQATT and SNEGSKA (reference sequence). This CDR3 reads CSALGGYEQYF. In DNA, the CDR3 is TGCAGTGCCTTAGGGGGGTACGAGCAGTACTTC.

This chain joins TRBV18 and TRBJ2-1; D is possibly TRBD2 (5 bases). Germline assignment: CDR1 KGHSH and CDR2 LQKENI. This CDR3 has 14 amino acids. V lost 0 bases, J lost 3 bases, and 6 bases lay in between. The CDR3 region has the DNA TGTGCCAGCTCACCACCGACTAACTACAATGAGCAGTTCTTC. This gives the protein CASSPPTNYNEQFF.

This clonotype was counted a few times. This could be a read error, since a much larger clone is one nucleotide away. DNA of the CDR3: TGTGCCAGCGGCCCGGGCGTGGGCTACCAAAGAAGTTGGACTATCCAAGAGACCCAGTACTTC. This translates into CASGPGVGYQRSWTIQETQYF. The rearrangement links TRBV7-9 to TRBJ2-5; maybe TRBD2 (6 bases). The CDR3 loop spans 21 amino acids. Germline assignment: CDR1 SEHNR and CDR2 FQNEAQ (reference sequence). V lost 8 bases, J lost 1 base, and 35 bases lay in between.